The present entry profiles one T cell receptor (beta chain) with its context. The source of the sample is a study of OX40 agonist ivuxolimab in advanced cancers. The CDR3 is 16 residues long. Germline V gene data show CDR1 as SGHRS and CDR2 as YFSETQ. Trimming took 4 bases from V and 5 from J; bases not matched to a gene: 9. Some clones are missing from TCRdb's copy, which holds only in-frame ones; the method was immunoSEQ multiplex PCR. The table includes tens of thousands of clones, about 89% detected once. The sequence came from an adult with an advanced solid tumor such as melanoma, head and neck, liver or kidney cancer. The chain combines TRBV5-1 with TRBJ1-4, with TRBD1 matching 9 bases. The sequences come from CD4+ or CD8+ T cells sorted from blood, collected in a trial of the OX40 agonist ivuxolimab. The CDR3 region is CASSTAGQGQNEKLFF. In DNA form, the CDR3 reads TGCGCCAGCAGCACGGCCGGACAGGGGCAAAATGAAAAACTGTTTTTT.